A selection of T cell receptor beta chains follows, all from one sample in a study of ipilimumab plus nivolumab after autologous stem cell transplantation. Clones were read by immunoSEQ multiplex PCR, and TCRdb kept only the in-frame ones, dropping some. The repertoire has approximately 15,000 clones, 65% to 80% of them found once; the top ten carry 35%. The starting material was PBMCs, obtained in a trial of ipilimumab plus nivolumab as post-transplant consolidation. These receptors were taken from a male donor with diffuse large B-cell lymphoma. CDR3s include the opening cysteine and the closing phenylalanine or tryptophan. A D gene is named only where the DNA matches it firmly.

-	TRBV18	CASSLTDTQYF
-	TRBV6-5	CASRDPAPLRNEQFF
-	TRBV11-3	CASQDATGRNEQFF
-	TRBV10-1	CASSESRDQPQHF
-	TRBV29-1	CSVETYQGEQYF
TRBD1	TRBV19	CASSGTGIRELFF
TRBD1	TRBV19	CASRRTGGWTEAFF
-	TRBV14	CASSPPLGYPWGEQYF
TRBD1	TRBV30	CAWSGDSYSNQPQHF
-	TRBV7-9	CASSLVGQPQHF
-	TRBV19	CASSKGMGDEKLFF
TRBD2	TRBV7-7	CASSLGLGEGQDTQYF
-	TRBV6-5	CASSYAGSASGEQYF
-	TRBV27	CASSLSANYGYTF
-	TRBV27	CVSGGRSYNEQFF
TRBD2	TRBV7-2	CASSLRAGGNSYNEQFF
TRBD1	TRBV18	CASSRQGAAFF
-	TRBV19	CASSIGGRGTEAFF
-	TRBV19	CASSIDPQGGTEAFF
TRBD1	TRBV11-3	CASSLVYRGTYEQYF
-	TRBV29-1	CSVGGAGNTIYF
TRBD1	TRBV5-1	CASSSDRGAEQYF
-	TRBV4-1	CASSQEGRNYWGYNDEQYF
TRBD1	TRBV5-6	CASSFTGVLKNIQYF
TRBD2	TRBV2	CASSDGVAGGREQYF
TRBD2	TRBV5-4	CASSHHGLAFYEQYF
TRBD1	TRBV19	CASSLRPGTGRVGYNSPLHF
-	TRBV11-2	CASSLVGGSTDTQYF
-	TRBV5-1	CASSLAIYGYNEQFF
TRBD1	TRBV11-3	CASSLAGDSRETQYF
-	TRBV9	CASSVGRGDTQYF
TRBD2	TRBV29-1	CSVEVREGRWSYNEQFF
-	TRBV6-1	CASSELQGDVGYTF
-	TRBV7-9	CASSFFSGGGPLYEQYF
TRBD1	TRBV9	CASSVGQGLGGELFF
TRBD1	TRBV13	CASSSGTGVHEQYF
TRBD2	TRBV28	CASSFFTSGSTTGELFF
TRBD1	TRBV27	CASLLTGGSGTEAFF
-	TRBV10-2	CASTPSYADRDEKLFF
-	TRBV25-1	CASSEWGNWGYTF
-	TRBV7-9	CASSRADSPLHF
-	TRBV10-1	CASSETGFYGYTF
TRBD2	TRBV11-1	CASSRRERGGTDTQYF
TRBD1	TRBV11-2	CASSGGTGVTGELFF